Following are 22 T cell receptor beta chains from one sample sequenced in a study of naive and memory T cell subsets. Reverse transcription of blood and skin TCR RNA was primed at alpha and beta constant regions. Each CDR3 protein gets one entry after TCRdb re-called the 5' RACE reads with MiXCR. The sample holds tens of thousands of distinct CDR3 sequences, 3.5% to 5% seen once. Whole blood, 2 to 2.5 ml, came from adult healthy volunteers. All receptors come from a male donor in good health.

This clonotype showed up many times. The chain links TRBV3-1 to TRBJ2-3; TRBD1 aligns across 9 bases. Trimming at V came to 5 bases and at J to 10 bases, leaving 10 bases not matched to a gene. This CDR3 region has 14 residues. Germline V gives CDR1 LGHDT, CDR2 YNNKEL (reference sequence). CDR3 in amino acids: CASSKNDRGSPQYF. The CDR3 nucleotides are TGTGCCAGCAGCAAAAACGACAGGGGGAGTCCGCAGTATTTT.

Ten or more counts support this clonotype. The CDR3: CASSLPNTGELFF. CDR3 sequence (DNA): TGTGCCAGCAGCTTACCTAACACCGGGGAGCTGTTTTTT. The chain links TRBV7-9 to TRBJ2-2; D unresolved. Trimming left V 2 bases short and J 2 bases short, with 3 bases between. There are 13 residues in the CDR3. Germline V lookup: CDR1 SEHNR, CDR2 FQNEAQ (reference sequence).

With respect to this clonotype: Just one base apart from a much larger clone, this may be a read error. The genes are TRBV6-5 and TRBJ1-2; a possible D gene is TRBD1 (6 bases). V was trimmed by 2 bases and J by 8 bases, leaving 12 bases between them. The germline gives CDR1 MNHEY, CDR2 SVGAGI. CDR3 length: 13 residues. The CDR3 DNA reads as TGTGCCAGCAGTTACGCAGCAGGGGCCGGCTACACCTTC. Translating it yields CASSYAAGAGYTF.

This clonotype has at least ten counts. The chain recombines TRBV27 with TRBJ2-5; 7 bases fit TRBD2. Per the germline V gene, CDR1 is MNHEY and CDR2 is SMNVEV (reference sequence). Trimming took 3 bases from V and 5 from J; bases not matched to a gene: 6. The CDR3 sequence is 14 residues long. CDR3 sequence: CASSFLGGGETQYF. The DNA for the CDR3 is TGTGCCAGCAGTTTCCTCGGGGGAGGGGAGACCCAGTACTTC.

At least ten counts were recorded for this clonotype. This chain connects TRBV11-2 to TRBJ2-2; 8 nucleotides match TRBD1. Germline-derived CDR1 and CDR2 are SGHAT and FQNNGV. The V segment lost 1 base and the J segment 1 base; nucleotides outside the gene matches: 2. The CDR3 spans 16 residues. The chain's CDR3 is CASSLVGTGNTGELFF. The CDR3 DNA follows: TGTGCCAGCAGCTTAGTAGGGACAGGGAACACCGGGGAGCTGTTTTTT.

This clonotype was counted a few times. The chain carries TRBV4-1 and TRBJ1-1; D gene unclear. V was pared by 4 bases and J by 5 bases, with 23 bases between. This CDR3 region has 17 residues. In germline, CDR1 is MGHRA, CDR2 YSYEKL. CDR3 sequence reads: CASSLEPGSLSGTEAFF. For the CDR3, the DNA is TGCGCCAGCAGCCTGGAACCGGGTTCGTTATCCGGGACTGAAGCTTTCTTT.

This clonotype appeared many times. As DNA, the CDR3 is TGTGCCAGCAGGGGGATGGGGGAGAACACTGAAGCTTTCTTT. Its translation is CASRGMGENTEAFF. This chain uses TRBV12-3 or TRBV12-4 with TRBJ1-1; tentative D call: TRBD1 (5 bases). The CDR3 is 14 residues long. V lost 6 bases and J lost 1, with 12 bases in between.

This clonotype showed up many times. The chain couples TRBV29-1 to TRBJ2-1; 8 bases align to TRBD2. Germline values: CDR1 SQVTM, CDR2 ANQGSEA. V was clipped by 5 bases and J by 3 bases; unmatched bases: 6. The CDR3 runs 14 residues. The CDR3 spells CSVFREGGYNEQFF. CDR3 nucleotide sequence: TGCAGCGTTTTTCGGGAGGGCGGCTACAATGAGCAGTTCTTC.

With regard to this clonotype: This clone may be a read error of a much larger clone one base away. V is TRBV14 and J is TRBJ2-4; tentative D call: TRBD2 (5 bases). Trimming took 4 bases from V and 11 from J, leaving 24 bases between them. This CDR3 is built from 16 residues. The germline V gene encodes CDR1 SGHDN and CDR2 FVKESK. The CDR3 region is CASSPLIGVVKYVQYF. The CDR3, as DNA: TGTGCCAGCAGCCCCCTAATCGGGGTAGTTAAGTACGTTCAGTACTTC.

This clonotype occurred many times. V is TRBV6-2 or TRBV6-3 and J is TRBJ2-5; maybe TRBD1 (5 bases). Germline V CDR1 and CDR2: MNHEY, SVGEGT. The germline V and J ends were trimmed by 7 bases and 1 base, with 13 bases remaining between them. The CDR3 runs 14 residues. This CDR3 is CASTQRGVQETQYF. The CDR3 DNA reads TGTGCCAGCACCCAAAGGGGCGTCCAAGAGACCCAGTACTTC.

This clonotype was observed at least ten times. J is TRBJ1-2 and V is TRBV7-2, with unresolved D. Germline loops: CDR1 SGHTA, CDR2 FQGNSA. V lost 1 base, J lost 6 bases, and 12 bases lay in between. The CDR3 consists of 14 residues. This chain's CDR3 is CASSLVAPLHGYTF. For the CDR3, the DNA is TGTGCCAGCAGCTTAGTAGCTCCACTCCATGGCTACACCTTC.

Ten or more counts support this clonotype. This chain uses TRBV7-8 with TRBJ2-1; weak D call: TRBD2 (6 bases). The CDR3 is 14 amino acids. Trimming took off 2 bases at V and 8 bases at J, with 13 bases between the two ends. Germline lookup yields CDR1 SGHVS and CDR2 FQNEAQ. CDR3 DNA: TGTGCCAGCAGCTTATACGGGAGAAAGGATGAGCAGTTCTTC. Protein sequence: CASSLYGRKDEQFF.

There are many counts of this clonotype. The chain joins TRBV10-3 to TRBJ1-6; D might be TRBD1 (5 bases). V was clipped by 0 bases and J by 5 bases, with 8 bases between them. This CDR3 comprises 15 residues. CDR1 and CDR2 from the germline V gene are ENHRY and SYGVKD. The CDR3 DNA sequence: TGTGCCATCAGTGAGTCAGGGACCGATAATTCACCCCTCCACTTT. Translating gives CAISESGTDNSPLHF.

This clonotype was seen repeatedly, ten times or more. This chain connects TRBV5-1 to TRBJ2-2, with D possibly TRBD2 on 6 matching bases. The CDR3 runs 16 residues. The V gene lost 2 bases and the J gene lost 2 bases, with 13 bases spanning the gap. CDR1 and CDR2 (germline): SGHRS, YFSETQ. CDR3 sequence reads: CASSLTGTLNTGELFF. The CDR3, as DNA: TGCGCCAGCAGCTTAACCGGGACTCTAAACACCGGGGAGCTGTTTTTT.

The J gene is TRBJ2-1, the V gene TRBV9, with 7 bases aligning to TRBD1. Per germline, CDR1 SGDLS and CDR2 YYNGEE. V lost 3 bases to trimming and J lost 4 bases; unmatched junction nucleotides: 7. This CDR3 has 15 amino acids. As DNA, the CDR3 is TGTGCCAGCAGCGACGGGACAGCAGAATACAATGAGCAGTTCTTC. Protein: CASSDGTAEYNEQFF.

This clonotype was counted at least ten times. CDR3 nucleotide sequence: TGTGCCAGTAGTATTCGCGCGAGGGCAACTACCTCCTACAATGAGCAGTTCTTC. Encoded protein: CASSIRARATTSYNEQFF. The chain recombines TRBV19 with TRBJ2-1; tentatively, D is TRBD2 (5 bases). Germline-derived CDR1 and CDR2 are LNHDA and SQIVND (reference sequence). The CDR3 spans 18 residues. V shed 3 bases and J shed 0 bases, with 18 bases lying between them. Full variable domain (outside the CDR3, taken from reference TRBV19 and TRBJ2-1): DGGITQSPKYLFRKEGQNVTLSCEQNLNHDAMYWYRQDPGQGLRLIYYSQIVNDFQKGDIAEGYSVSREKKESFPLTVTSAQKNPTAFYLCASSIRARATTSYNEQFFGPGTRLTVL.

This clonotype was counted many times. The chain is built from TRBV29-1 and TRBJ2-1; TRBD2 aligns across 11 bases. V trimming: 1 base; J trimming: 2 bases; junction bases outside the gene matches: 4. Germline CDR1 and CDR2: SQVTM and ANQGSEA. The CDR3 totals 16 residues. The DNA of the CDR3 is TGCAGCGTTGAAGGTCTAGCGGGGGGCGCCTACAATGAGCAGTTCTTC. Amino acid sequence: CSVEGLAGGAYNEQFF.

This clonotype was counted ten times or more. The chain employs TRBV10-3 and TRBJ2-5, with 14 bases fitting TRBD2. The CDR3 is 14 residues long. The germline gives CDR1 ENHRY, CDR2 SYGVKD. V lost 4 bases and J lost 5; bases outside the gene matches: 0. CDR3 loop: CAISGLAGGETQYF. Written as DNA, the CDR3 is TGTGCCATCAGTGGACTAGCGGGGGGGGAGACCCAGTACTTC.

This clonotype was recorded many times. CDR3 sequence reads: CAISVGQIYGYTF. Written as DNA, the CDR3 is TGTGCCATCAGTGTGGGACAGATCTATGGCTACACCTTC. The V gene is TRBV10-3, the J gene TRBJ1-2, with 7 positions matching TRBD1. The CDR3 has 13 residues. J lost 4 bases, V lost 4 bases, and 3 bases had no gene match. CDR1 and CDR2 from the germline V gene are ENHRY and SYGVKD.

This clonotype was detected many times. V usage is TRBV7-9 and J usage is TRBJ1-2, with D possibly being TRBD1 (6 bases). Trimming took 0 bases from V and 7 from J, leaving 9 bases between them. The CDR3 loop spans 13 amino acids. CDR1 is SEHNR, CDR2 FQNEAQ, per germline (reference sequence). The CDR3 loop reads CASSLATGIGYTF. In DNA form, the CDR3 reads TGTGCCAGCAGCTTAGCTACAGGGATTGGCTACACCTTC.

This chain uses TRBV11-2 with TRBJ2-2; D not resolved. The V end lost 3 bases, the J end lost 1 base, and 9 bases lay between the germline ends. The CDR3 loop spans 15 amino acids. CDR1 is SGHAT, CDR2 FQNNGV, per germline. The CDR3 nucleotides read TGTGCCAGCAGCTTGGGAAGTGTGAACACCGGGGAGCTGTTTTTT. It translates to CASSLGSVNTGELFF.

This clonotype was seen at least ten times. The rearrangement uses TRBV27 and TRBJ2-7; TRBD2 matches at 8 bases. The ends lost 5 bases at V and 6 bases at J; junction bases unmatched: 6. Germline V gives CDR1 MNHEY, CDR2 SMNVEV (reference sequence). The CDR3 is made up of 13 amino acids. The DNA of the CDR3 is TGTGCCAGCAGTACCGAGACTAGCGCCGAGCAGTACTTC. It translates to CASSTETSAEQYF.